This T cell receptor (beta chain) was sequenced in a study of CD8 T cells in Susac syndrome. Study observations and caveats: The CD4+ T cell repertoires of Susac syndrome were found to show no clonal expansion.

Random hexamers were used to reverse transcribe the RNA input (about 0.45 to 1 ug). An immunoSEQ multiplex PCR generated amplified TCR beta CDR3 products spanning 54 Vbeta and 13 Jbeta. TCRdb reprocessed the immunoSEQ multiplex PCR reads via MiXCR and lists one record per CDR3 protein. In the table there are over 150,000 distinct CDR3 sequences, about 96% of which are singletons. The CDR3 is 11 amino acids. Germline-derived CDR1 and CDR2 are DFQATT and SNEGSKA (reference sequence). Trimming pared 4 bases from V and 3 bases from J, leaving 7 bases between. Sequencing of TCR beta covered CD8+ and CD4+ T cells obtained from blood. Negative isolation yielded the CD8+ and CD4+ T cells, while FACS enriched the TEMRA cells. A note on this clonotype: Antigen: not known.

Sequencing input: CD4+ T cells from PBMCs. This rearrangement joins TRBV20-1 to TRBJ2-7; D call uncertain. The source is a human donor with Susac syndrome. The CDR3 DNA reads TGCAGTGCTAATCTTGTCTACGAGCAGTACTTC. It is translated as CSANLVYEQYF.